Listed below are T cell receptor beta chains from one sample, sequenced in a study of shared clonotypes between healthy human individuals. TCRdb's copy holds only in-frame clones and misses some; the assay was immunoSEQ multiplex PCR. The table includes about 2.1 million clones, 93% detected once. The sequencing sample was made of naive CD8+ T cells from PBMCs. Receptors originate from a man aged 18 to 30 in good health. Some clones in this sample may be carry-over from other donors' samples. Each CDR3 is given with its conserved first and last residue. Each record gives: D gene, V gene, clone size, J gene, CDR3 protein, CDR3 DNA. A D gene is named only where the DNA matches it firmly. Some rows have no size entry. The others give once, few or many, or a class for an expanded clone.

d_gene: TRBD1; v_gene: TRBV6-1; abundance: NA; j_gene: TRBJ1-1; CDR3aa: CASSGPITGARGTEAFF; CDR3nt: TGTGCCAGCAGTGGTCCCATTACAGGGGCCAGGGGCACTGAAGCTTTCTTT
d_gene: NA; v_gene: TRBV15; abundance: NA; j_gene: TRBJ2-3; CDR3aa: CATSRDISVVDTQYF; CDR3nt: TGTGCCACCAGCAGAGATATTTCTGTAGTGGATACGCAGTATTTT
d_gene: TRBD1; v_gene: TRBV28; abundance: NA; j_gene: TRBJ1-5; CDR3aa: CASDTGGVWSQHF; CDR3nt: TGTGCCAGCGATACAGGGGGAGTATGGTCCCAGCATTTT
d_gene: NA; v_gene: TRBV27; abundance: NA; j_gene: TRBJ2-1; CDR3aa: CASSLGVSYNEQFF; CDR3nt: TGTGCCAGCAGTTTAGGGGTCTCCTACAATGAGCAGTTCTTC
d_gene: NA; v_gene: TRBV28; abundance: NA; j_gene: TRBJ2-1; CDR3aa: CALRGFKDNEQFF; CDR3nt: TGTGCCCTCAGGGGTTTCAAGGACAATGAGCAGTTCTTC
d_gene: TRBD2; v_gene: TRBV27; abundance: NA; j_gene: TRBJ2-1; CDR3aa: CASTLLAGASHEQFF; CDR3nt: TGTGCCAGCACTTTGCTAGCGGGAGCCTCCCATGAGCAGTTCTTC
d_gene: TRBD1; v_gene: TRBV7-6; abundance: NA; j_gene: TRBJ1-2; CDR3aa: CASSRGQGSGYTF; CDR3nt: TGTGCCAGCAGCCGGGGACAGGGGAGCGGCTACACCTTC
d_gene: TRBD2; v_gene: TRBV7-9; abundance: NA; j_gene: TRBJ2-7; CDR3aa: CASGLLAGGFEQYF; CDR3nt: TGTGCCAGCGGGCTTCTAGCGGGAGGGTTTGAGCAGTACTTC
d_gene: NA; v_gene: TRBV27; abundance: few; j_gene: TRBJ2-1; CDR3aa: CASSLAPGFDEQFF; CDR3nt: TGTGCCAGCAGTTTAGCCCCGGGATTCGATGAGCAGTTCTTC
d_gene: NA; v_gene: TRBV13; abundance: NA; j_gene: TRBJ2-5; CDR3aa: CASSKTEEETQYF; CDR3nt: TGTGCCAGCAGCAAAACGGAGGAGGAGACCCAGTACTTC
d_gene: NA; v_gene: TRBV6-1; abundance: NA; j_gene: TRBJ2-3; CDR3aa: CASSEYKWTQDSTDTQYF; CDR3nt: TGTGCCAGCAGTGAATATAAATGGACACAAGATAGCACAGATACGCAGTATTTT
d_gene: TRBD2; v_gene: TRBV15; abundance: NA; j_gene: TRBJ2-5; CDR3aa: CATSGGTNQETQYF; CDR3nt: TGTGCCACCAGCGGTGGGACTAACCAAGAGACCCAGTACTTC
d_gene: TRBD1; v_gene: TRBV27; abundance: few; j_gene: TRBJ1-5; CDR3aa: CASSEDRGHQPQHF; CDR3nt: TGTGCCAGCAGTGAGGACAGGGGCCATCAGCCCCAGCATTTT
d_gene: NA; v_gene: TRBV7-9; abundance: few; j_gene: TRBJ1-1; CDR3aa: CASSLDRSTEAFF; CDR3nt: TGTGCCAGCAGCTTAGACAGATCCACTGAAGCTTTCTTT
d_gene: TRBD2; v_gene: TRBV10-2; abundance: NA; j_gene: TRBJ2-1; CDR3aa: CASMASGGDEQFF; CDR3nt: TGCGCCAGCATGGCTAGCGGGGGGGATGAGCAGTTCTTC
d_gene: NA; v_gene: TRBV13; abundance: once; j_gene: TRBJ2-1; CDR3aa: CASSSVSFEQFF; CDR3nt: TGTGCCAGCAGCTCCGTCTCCTTTGAGCAGTTCTTC
d_gene: TRBD2; v_gene: TRBV2; abundance: once; j_gene: TRBJ2-2; CDR3aa: CASTPPPGLAKGNTGELFF; CDR3nt: TGTGCCAGCACCCCCCCTCCGGGACTAGCGAAGGGGAACACCGGGGAGCTGTTTTTT
d_gene: NA; v_gene: TRBV4-1; abundance: NA; j_gene: TRBJ2-1; CDR3aa: CASSHAEGGANEQFF; CDR3nt: TGCGCCAGCAGCCACGCCGAGGGCGGAGCCAATGAGCAGTTCTTC
d_gene: NA; v_gene: TRBV6-5; abundance: NA; j_gene: TRBJ2-2; CDR3aa: CASSWVQSTGELFF; CDR3nt: TGTGCCAGCAGTTGGGTACAGTCCACCGGGGAGCTGTTTTTT
d_gene: TRBD2; v_gene: TRBV27; abundance: NA; j_gene: TRBJ2-7; CDR3aa: CASSLSPAAGGTYEQYF; CDR3nt: TGTGCCAGCAGTTTATCCCCGGCCGCGGGAGGGACCTACGAGCAGTACTTC
d_gene: NA; v_gene: TRBV5-6; abundance: NA; j_gene: TRBJ2-5; CDR3aa: CASSGGKEGETQYF; CDR3nt: TGTGCCAGCAGCGGGGGGAAAGAGGGCGAGACCCAGTACTTC
d_gene: NA; v_gene: TRBV18; abundance: once; j_gene: TRBJ2-4; CDR3aa: CASSPPERLLAKNIQYF; CDR3nt: TGTGCCAGCTCACCACCGGAGCGGCTCTTAGCCAAAAACATTCAGTACTTC
d_gene: NA; v_gene: TRBV19; abundance: NA; j_gene: TRBJ2-7; CDR3aa: CASSPRHTSSYEQYF; CDR3nt: TGTGCCAGTAGTCCCCGCCACACTAGCTCCTACGAGCAGTACTTC
d_gene: NA; v_gene: TRBV7-8; abundance: once; j_gene: TRBJ2-7; CDR3aa: CASSSIERNSYEQYF; CDR3nt: TGTGCCAGCAGCTCGATAGAGCGGAACTCCTACGAGCAGTACTTC
d_gene: NA; v_gene: TRBV29-1; abundance: NA; j_gene: TRBJ2-7; CDR3aa: CSVSRAESYEQYF; CDR3nt: TGCAGCGTTTCCCGTGCGGAGTCCTACGAGCAGTACTTC
d_gene: NA; v_gene: TRBV6-1; abundance: NA; j_gene: TRBJ2-3; CDR3aa: CASSESYRPPDDTQYF; CDR3nt: TGTGCCAGCAGTGAGTCTTACAGGCCACCCGACGATACGCAGTATTTT
d_gene: NA; v_gene: TRBV5-5; abundance: NA; j_gene: TRBJ2-7; CDR3aa: CASTLTGRQAYEQYF; CDR3nt: TGTGCCAGCACCTTAACGGGAAGGCAGGCCTACGAGCAGTACTTC
d_gene: NA; v_gene: TRBV5-5; abundance: NA; j_gene: TRBJ2-1; CDR3aa: CASSLATQGPSYNEQFF; CDR3nt: TGTGCCAGCAGCTTGGCAACTCAGGGGCCCTCCTACAATGAGCAGTTCTTC
d_gene: TRBD2; v_gene: TRBV29-1; abundance: NA; j_gene: TRBJ2-1; CDR3aa: CSVDADRIAGDYNEQFF; CDR3nt: TGCAGCGTTGATGCCGACAGAATAGCGGGGGATTACAATGAGCAGTTCTTC
d_gene: NA; v_gene: TRBV14; abundance: NA; j_gene: TRBJ1-2; CDR3aa: CASSQGLSGQAGGYTF; CDR3nt: TGTGCCAGCAGCCAAGGTTTATCCGGCCAGGCCGGTGGCTACACCTTC
d_gene: TRBD1; v_gene: TRBV6-5; abundance: NA; j_gene: TRBJ2-7; CDR3aa: CASSYFTGGNGYEQYF; CDR3nt: TGTGCCAGCAGTTACTTTACAGGGGGCAATGGCTACGAGCAGTACTTC
d_gene: NA; v_gene: TRBV6-5; abundance: NA; j_gene: TRBJ1-3; CDR3aa: CASSYSADEWVNTIYF; CDR3nt: TGTGCCAGCAGTTACTCGGCGGACGAATGGGTAAACACCATATATTTT
d_gene: NA; v_gene: TRBV5-1; abundance: NA; j_gene: TRBJ2-1; CDR3aa: CASSLAGLGGNEQFF; CDR3nt: TGCGCCAGCAGCTTGGCCGGCCTGGGTGGAAATGAGCAGTTCTTC
d_gene: NA; v_gene: TRBV6-1; abundance: NA; j_gene: TRBJ2-7; CDR3aa: CASSGQAEKTYEQYF; CDR3nt: TGTGCCAGCAGTGGACAGGCAGAGAAAACCTACGAGCAGTACTTC
d_gene: NA; v_gene: TRBV18; abundance: NA; j_gene: TRBJ2-7; CDR3aa: CASSPPASAAPYEQYF; CDR3nt: TGTGCCAGCTCACCTCCTGCGTCTGCAGCCCCCTACGAGCAGTACTTC
d_gene: NA; v_gene: TRBV9; abundance: NA; j_gene: TRBJ2-5; CDR3aa: CASSPRWGDRAQYF; CDR3nt: TGTGCCAGCAGCCCCCGATGGGGCGATCGGGCCCAGTACTTC
d_gene: NA; v_gene: TRBV10-3; abundance: NA; j_gene: TRBJ2-1; CDR3aa: CAAPSEQFF; CDR3nt: TGTGCAGCACCTAGCGAGCAGTTCTTC
d_gene: TRBD1; v_gene: TRBV5-1; abundance: NA; j_gene: TRBJ1-4; CDR3aa: CASSLEGQGIVNEKLFF; CDR3nt: TGCGCCAGCAGCTTGGAGGGACAGGGGATTGTAAATGAAAAACTGTTTTTT
d_gene: TRBD2; v_gene: TRBV15; abundance: NA; j_gene: TRBJ2-7; CDR3aa: CATSSPRGTSGYEQYF; CDR3nt: TGTGCCACCAGCAGCCCCCGGGGGACTAGCGGATACGAGCAGTACTTC
d_gene: TRBD2; v_gene: TRBV4-3; abundance: NA; j_gene: TRBJ2-7; CDR3aa: CASSQETSWTSGKYEQYF; CDR3nt: TGCGCCAGCAGCCAAGAAACTAGCTGGACTAGCGGGAAGTACGAGCAGTACTTC
d_gene: TRBD2; v_gene: TRBV4-1; abundance: NA; j_gene: TRBJ2-1; CDR3aa: CASSQDPGGAGGEQFF; CDR3nt: TGCGCCAGCAGCCAAGACCCCGGGGGGGCAGGCGGTGAGCAGTTCTTC
d_gene: TRBD1; v_gene: TRBV9; abundance: NA; j_gene: TRBJ1-2; CDR3aa: CASSVGGGRYGYTF; CDR3nt: TGTGCCAGCAGCGTTGGAGGGGGCCGCTATGGCTACACCTTC
d_gene: NA; v_gene: TRBV7-9; abundance: NA; j_gene: TRBJ2-1; CDR3aa: CASSPPSLRARRNEQFF; CDR3nt: TGTGCCAGCAGCCCCCCATCGCTGAGGGCCAGGAGGAATGAGCAGTTCTTC
d_gene: NA; v_gene: TRBV28; abundance: NA; j_gene: TRBJ2-7; CDR3aa: CASRLGSFISYEQYF; CDR3nt: TGTGCCAGCAGACTGGGGTCCTTCATCTCCTACGAGCAGTACTTC
d_gene: NA; v_gene: TRBV12-5; abundance: NA; j_gene: TRBJ2-2; CDR3aa: CASVDQRNGELFF; CDR3nt: TGTGCTAGTGTTGACCAACGGAACGGGGAGCTGTTTTTT
d_gene: TRBD1; v_gene: TRBV5-4; abundance: NA; j_gene: TRBJ2-4; CDR3aa: CASSLGTGRFSIQYF; CDR3nt: TGTGCCAGCAGCTTGGGGACAGGGAGGTTCAGCATTCAGTACTTC
d_gene: NA; v_gene: TRBV30; abundance: NA; j_gene: TRBJ2-7; CDR3aa: CATEMGFSEQYF; CDR3nt: TGTGCCACGGAGATGGGGTTCTCCGAGCAGTACTTC
d_gene: TRBD1; v_gene: TRBV7-9; abundance: NA; j_gene: TRBJ2-7; CDR3aa: CASSLAGTGGNHEQYF; CDR3nt: TGTGCCAGCAGCTTAGCCGGGACAGGGGGCAACCACGAGCAGTACTTC